Listed below are T cell receptor beta chains from one sample, sequenced in a study of shared clonotypes between healthy human individuals. Sequencing was performed with immunoSEQ multiplex PCR; in TCRdb, only in-frame clones are kept and a portion is missing. The profile shows approximately 2.4 million clones, around 95% of them singletons. Sequenced: naive CD4+ T cells sorted from blood. The receptors stem from a man between 18 and 35 years old in good health. The CDR3 runs from the conserved cysteine through the conserved F or W. D genes are given only for firm matches. Size is stated for part of the rows, as once, few or many counts, or as a class when the clone is expanded.

CDR3aa: CASRSGGHYGYTF
CDR3nt: TGTGCCAGCAGGTCAGGGGGCCACTATGGCTACACCTTC
j_gene: TRBJ1-2
d_gene: TRBD1
v_gene: TRBV7-2
abundance: NA

CDR3aa: CASSTLRGSNYGYTF
CDR3nt: TGTGCCAGCAGTACCCTCAGGGGATCTAACTATGGCTACACCTTC
j_gene: TRBJ1-2
d_gene: NA
v_gene: TRBV6-1
abundance: NA

CDR3aa: CAWSVSRGNEQFF
CDR3nt: TGTGCCTGGAGTGTCAGCCGGGGGAATGAGCAGTTCTTC
j_gene: TRBJ2-1
d_gene: NA
v_gene: TRBV30
abundance: NA

CDR3aa: CASSSRVLDTQYF
CDR3nt: TGTGCCAGCAGTTCCAGGGTGTTGGATACGCAGTATTTT
j_gene: TRBJ2-3
d_gene: NA
v_gene: TRBV6-1
abundance: NA

CDR3aa: CASSLAPGTEAFF
CDR3nt: TGTGCCAGCAGCTTAGCCCCGGGCACTGAAGCTTTCTTT
j_gene: TRBJ1-1
d_gene: NA
v_gene: TRBV5-4
abundance: NA

CDR3aa: CSVEVRGTGELFF
CDR3nt: TGCAGCGTTGAAGTTCGGGGCACCGGGGAGCTGTTTTTT
j_gene: TRBJ2-2
d_gene: NA
v_gene: TRBV29-1
abundance: NA

CDR3aa: CASSLSGGLGEKLFF
CDR3nt: TGTGCCAGTAGTCTCTCCGGGGGGCTTGGTGAAAAACTGTTTTTT
j_gene: TRBJ1-4
d_gene: NA
v_gene: TRBV19
abundance: NA

CDR3aa: CASSLQTGTNQPQHF
CDR3nt: TGTGCCAGTAGCCTCCAGACAGGGACGAATCAGCCCCAGCATTTT
j_gene: TRBJ1-5
d_gene: TRBD1
v_gene: TRBV19
abundance: NA

CDR3aa: CASSLSPQGEQYF
CDR3nt: TGTGCCAGCAGCTTGAGTCCCCAGGGCGAGCAGTACTTC
j_gene: TRBJ2-7
d_gene: NA
v_gene: TRBV5-4
abundance: NA

CDR3aa: CASSEYGPSYNSPLHF
CDR3nt: TGTGCCAGCAGTGAATATGGGCCCAGCTATAATTCACCCCTCCACTTT
j_gene: TRBJ1-6
d_gene: NA
v_gene: TRBV6-1
abundance: NA

CDR3aa: CASSDRAFSNQPQHF
CDR3nt: TGTGCCAGCAGCGACAGGGCCTTTAGCAATCAGCCCCAGCATTTT
j_gene: TRBJ1-5
d_gene: TRBD1
v_gene: TRBV6-6
abundance: NA

CDR3aa: CAWKENYNEQFF
CDR3nt: TGTGCCTGGAAAGAAAACTACAATGAGCAGTTCTTC
j_gene: TRBJ2-1
d_gene: NA
v_gene: TRBV30
abundance: once

CDR3aa: CASSLIMDSGGQPQHF
CDR3nt: TGTGCCAGCAGTTTAATTATGGACAGCGGCGGTCAGCCCCAGCATTTT
j_gene: TRBJ1-5
d_gene: NA
v_gene: TRBV28
abundance: NA

CDR3aa: CASSTRPNTGELFF
CDR3nt: TGCGCCAGCAGCACGAGACCAAACACCGGGGAGCTGTTTTTT
j_gene: TRBJ2-2
d_gene: NA
v_gene: TRBV5-1
abundance: NA

CDR3aa: CASSTRSGNTIYF
CDR3nt: TGTGCCAGCAGTACCCGCTCTGGAAACACCATATATTTT
j_gene: TRBJ1-3
d_gene: NA
v_gene: TRBV6-1
abundance: NA

CDR3aa: CASSMTGDTSGRLYEQYF
CDR3nt: TGTGCCAGCAGCATGACAGGGGACACTAGCGGGAGACTCTACGAGCAGTACTTC
j_gene: TRBJ2-7
d_gene: TRBD2
v_gene: TRBV5-4
abundance: NA

CDR3aa: CASSRDKGYTF
CDR3nt: TGCGCCAGCAGCAGGGACAAGGGCTACACCTTC
j_gene: TRBJ1-2
d_gene: NA
v_gene: TRBV5-1
abundance: NA

CDR3aa: CASSVVGRSEKLFF
CDR3nt: TGTGCCAGCAGCGTAGTGGGTCGTAGTGAAAAACTGTTTTTT
j_gene: TRBJ1-4
d_gene: NA
v_gene: TRBV9
abundance: NA

CDR3aa: CASSEGSGSAYEQYF
CDR3nt: TGTGCCAGCAGTGAAGGCTCCGGGAGCGCGTACGAGCAGTACTTC
j_gene: TRBJ2-7
d_gene: NA
v_gene: TRBV6-1
abundance: NA

CDR3aa: CASSRQGSEQPQHF
CDR3nt: TGCGCCAGCAGCCGCCAGGGGTCGGAGCAGCCCCAGCATTTT
j_gene: TRBJ1-5
d_gene: NA
v_gene: TRBV4-1
abundance: NA

CDR3aa: CASRNQGSITDTQYF
CDR3nt: TGTGCCAGCAGGAATCAGGGCAGTATCACAGATACGCAGTATTTT
j_gene: TRBJ2-3
d_gene: NA
v_gene: TRBV6-1
abundance: NA

CDR3aa: CASSLKQTDTQYF
CDR3nt: TGTGCCAGCAGCTTAAAACAGACAGATACGCAGTATTTT
j_gene: TRBJ2-3
d_gene: NA
v_gene: TRBV5-4
abundance: NA

CDR3aa: CASSRSPQESYEQYF
CDR3nt: TGTGCCAGCAGCCGTTCACCACAGGAGTCCTACGAGCAGTACTTC
j_gene: TRBJ2-7
d_gene: NA
v_gene: TRBV6-5
abundance: once

CDR3aa: CASSNQGELFF
CDR3nt: TGTGCCAGCAGCAACCAGGGGGAACTGTTTTTT
j_gene: TRBJ1-4
d_gene: TRBD1
v_gene: TRBV11-2
abundance: NA

CDR3aa: CAIRQGRDEQYF
CDR3nt: TGTGCCATCAGACAGGGAAGGGACGAGCAGTACTTC
j_gene: TRBJ2-7
d_gene: NA
v_gene: TRBV10-3
abundance: NA

CDR3aa: CASIGGDRKRETQYF
CDR3nt: TGTGCCAGCATTGGAGGTGACAGAAAAAGGGAGACCCAGTACTTC
j_gene: TRBJ2-5
d_gene: NA
v_gene: TRBV6-1
abundance: NA

CDR3aa: CASSIGWDSSNYGYTF
CDR3nt: TGTGCCAGTAGTATCGGCTGGGACAGCTCCAACTATGGCTATACCTTC
j_gene: TRBJ1-2
d_gene: TRBD1
v_gene: TRBV19
abundance: NA

CDR3aa: CAWSLTLGEQFF
CDR3nt: TGTGCCTGGAGTCTGACCCTGGGTGAGCAGTTCTTC
j_gene: TRBJ2-1
d_gene: NA
v_gene: TRBV30
abundance: NA

CDR3aa: CAISDTTANQPQHF
CDR3nt: TGTGCCATCAGTGACACTACCGCGAATCAGCCCCAGCATTTT
j_gene: TRBJ1-5
d_gene: NA
v_gene: TRBV10-3
abundance: NA

CDR3aa: CATSKGIQSETQYF
CDR3nt: TGTGCCACCTCGAAGGGGATACAATCTGAGACCCAGTACTTC
j_gene: TRBJ2-5
d_gene: NA
v_gene: TRBV6-6
abundance: NA

CDR3aa: CASSPTGAGMNTEAFF
CDR3nt: TGCGCCAGCAGCCCTACAGGGGCAGGCATGAACACTGAAGCTTTCTTT
j_gene: TRBJ1-1
d_gene: TRBD1
v_gene: TRBV5-1
abundance: NA

CDR3aa: CASSIRDYGYTF
CDR3nt: TGTGCCAGTAGTATTCGGGACTATGGCTACACCTTC
j_gene: TRBJ1-2
d_gene: NA
v_gene: TRBV19
abundance: NA

CDR3aa: CATSIPAGIFGSANEKLFF
CDR3nt: TGTGCCACCAGCATCCCAGCCGGGATTTTTGGTTCGGCTAATGAAAAACTGTTTTTT
j_gene: TRBJ1-4
d_gene: NA
v_gene: TRBV15
abundance: NA

CDR3aa: CASSPRGMNTEAFF
CDR3nt: TGTGCCAGCAGCCCACGAGGGATGAACACTGAAGCTTTCTTT
j_gene: TRBJ1-1
d_gene: NA
v_gene: TRBV6-6
abundance: NA

CDR3aa: CASSRQAGYEQYF
CDR3nt: TGTGCTAGCAGCCGACAGGCTGGGTACGAGCAGTACTTC
j_gene: TRBJ2-7
d_gene: NA
v_gene: TRBV7-7
abundance: NA

CDR3aa: CASSSPGQVQGYTF
CDR3nt: TGTGCCAGCAGCTCACCGGGACAGGTGCAGGGCTACACCTTC
j_gene: TRBJ1-2
d_gene: TRBD1
v_gene: TRBV5-4
abundance: NA

CDR3aa: CASSLSWVSYGYTF
CDR3nt: TGTGCCAGCAGTTTAAGTTGGGTTAGCTATGGCTACACCTTC
j_gene: TRBJ1-2
d_gene: NA
v_gene: TRBV28
abundance: NA

CDR3aa: CASTYSGGYGETQYF
CDR3nt: TGCGCCAGCACCTATAGCGGGGGATATGGAGAGACCCAGTACTTC
j_gene: TRBJ2-5
d_gene: TRBD2
v_gene: TRBV5-1
abundance: NA

CDR3aa: CASSPTGTGLDEQYF
CDR3nt: TGTGCCAGCAGCCCTACCGGGACAGGGCTCGACGAGCAGTACTTC
j_gene: TRBJ2-7
d_gene: TRBD1
v_gene: TRBV9
abundance: NA

CDR3aa: CASRDRVAQPQHF
CDR3nt: TGTGCCAGCAGAGACAGGGTAGCCCAGCCCCAGCATTTT
j_gene: TRBJ1-5
d_gene: TRBD1
v_gene: TRBV2
abundance: NA

CDR3aa: CASGAGLPGNTIYF
CDR3nt: TGTGCCAGCGGCGCAGGTTTGCCCGGAAACACCATATATTTT
j_gene: TRBJ1-3
d_gene: NA
v_gene: TRBV6-5
abundance: NA

CDR3aa: CASSPFSSSGETQYF
CDR3nt: TGCGCCAGCAGCCCGTTTTCTTCCTCTGGGGAGACCCAGTACTTC
j_gene: TRBJ2-5
d_gene: NA
v_gene: TRBV5-1
abundance: NA

CDR3aa: CASSKDGTMVYTF
CDR3nt: TGTGCCAGTAGTAAGGACGGAACTATGGTCTACACCTTC
j_gene: TRBJ1-2
d_gene: NA
v_gene: TRBV19
abundance: NA

CDR3aa: CASSRKIPGEQYF
CDR3nt: TGTGCCAGCAGCCGTAAGATTCCAGGCGAGCAGTACTTC
j_gene: TRBJ2-7
d_gene: NA
v_gene: TRBV13
abundance: NA

CDR3aa: CASSIQGAYEQYF
CDR3nt: TGTGCCAGCAGTATTCAGGGGGCCTACGAGCAGTACTTC
j_gene: TRBJ2-7
d_gene: TRBD1
v_gene: TRBV6-6
abundance: NA

CDR3aa: CASNRGNNSPLHF
CDR3nt: TGTGCCAGCAACCGGGGGAATAATTCACCCCTCCACTTT
j_gene: TRBJ1-6
d_gene: NA
v_gene: TRBV2
abundance: NA

CDR3aa: CASSFQDRGSATNEKLFF
CDR3nt: TGCGCCAGCAGCTTTCAGGACAGGGGGTCCGCAACTAATGAAAAACTGTTTTTT
j_gene: TRBJ1-4
d_gene: TRBD1
v_gene: TRBV5-1
abundance: NA

CDR3aa: CASSVTGSSYEQYF
CDR3nt: TGTGCCAGCAGCGTGACAGGGAGCTCCTACGAGCAGTACTTC
j_gene: TRBJ2-7
d_gene: TRBD1
v_gene: TRBV6-1
abundance: NA

CDR3aa: CASSRNQVGVKNIQYF
CDR3nt: TGTGCCAGCAGCCGCAACCAGGTAGGAGTAAAAAACATTCAGTACTTC
j_gene: TRBJ2-4
d_gene: NA
v_gene: TRBV5-4
abundance: NA